Presented here are 4 T cell receptor beta chains from one specimen sequenced in a study of T cell responses to AZD1222 COVID-19 vaccine. TCRdb's copy holds only in-frame clones and misses some; the assay was immunoSEQ multiplex PCR. This sample has about 140,000 clones, with around 89% found just once. The sample here was peripheral blood, taken on day 0 of AZD1222 vaccination. These receptors all stem from an adult in good health.

This clone was recorded only once. This chain connects TRBV5-1 to TRBJ2-1, with D tentatively TRBD1 (5 bases). V was cut by 6 bases and J by 9 bases, with 19 bases left in between. Germline V lookup: CDR1 SGHRS, CDR2 YFSETQ. The CDR3 is 14 residues long. The DNA for the CDR3 is TGCGCCAGCAACGAAGGGGTCAGCTATGGTGAGCAGTTCTTC. Translated: CASNEGVSYGEQFF.

This clone appeared once. This chain uses TRBV27 with TRBJ2-1, with TRBD2 matching over 8 bases. V was clipped by 1 base and J by 7 bases; unmatched bases: 9. Germline V gives CDR1 MNHEY, CDR2 SMNVEV (reference sequence). The CDR3 sequence is 16 residues long. Written as DNA, the CDR3 is TGTGCCAGCAGTTTATTGTCGGCGGGAGGAGGTAATGAGCAGTTCTTC. Translating gives CASSLLSAGGGNEQFF.

This chain connects TRBV5-4 to TRBJ1-2, with D hard to call. Germline V CDR1 and CDR2: SGHNT, YYREEE (reference sequence). V was cut by 1 base and J by 8 bases, with 12 bases left in between. This CDR3 has 13 amino acids. The CDR3 sequence: CASSLYSRGGYTF. CDR3 coding DNA: TGTGCCAGCAGCTTGTACAGCCGTGGCGGCTACACCTTC.

This clone showed up just once. The chain employs TRBV30 and TRBJ1-2; D is unresolved. This CDR3 comprises 14 residues. Germline CDR1 is GTSNPN and CDR2 is SVGIG (reference sequence). V was trimmed by 5 bases and J by 2 bases, leaving 15 bases between them. The CDR3 sequence: CAWGRVLGNYGYTF. In DNA, the CDR3 is TGTGCCTGGGGGCGAGTTTTGGGGAACTATGGCTACACCTTC.